This T cell receptor beta chain appears in the sequencing data of a study of blood T cell repertoires in COVID-19. Study-level information: Donors in the United States, Italy and Spain gave samples during acute or convalescent COVID-19. The cDNA or gDNA used as material had been derived from T cells, B-cell-depleted T cells, or PBMCs.

Germline V gives CDR1 SGHRS, CDR2 YFSETQ. This CDR3 has 14 amino acids. Trimming pared 0 bases from V and 6 bases from J, leaving 7 bases between. Original processing methods: Estimation of nucleated cell counts was performed using reference gene primer amplification. TCRdb keeps only in-frame clones here, not all; method: immunoSEQ multiplex PCR. V, J and clone size are those of that table, while D and trimming were read from the DNA. The repertoire holds about 50,000 clones, with more than 70% as singletons. The chain recombines TRBV5-1 with TRBJ1-6; no clear D. The sequence came from a human donor in a cohort sampled during active COVID-19. Sequenced material: peripheral blood. The CDR3 DNA follows: TGCGCCAGCAGCTTGGGTGGAGTTAATTCACCCCTCCACTTT. As protein: CASSLGGVNSPLHF.